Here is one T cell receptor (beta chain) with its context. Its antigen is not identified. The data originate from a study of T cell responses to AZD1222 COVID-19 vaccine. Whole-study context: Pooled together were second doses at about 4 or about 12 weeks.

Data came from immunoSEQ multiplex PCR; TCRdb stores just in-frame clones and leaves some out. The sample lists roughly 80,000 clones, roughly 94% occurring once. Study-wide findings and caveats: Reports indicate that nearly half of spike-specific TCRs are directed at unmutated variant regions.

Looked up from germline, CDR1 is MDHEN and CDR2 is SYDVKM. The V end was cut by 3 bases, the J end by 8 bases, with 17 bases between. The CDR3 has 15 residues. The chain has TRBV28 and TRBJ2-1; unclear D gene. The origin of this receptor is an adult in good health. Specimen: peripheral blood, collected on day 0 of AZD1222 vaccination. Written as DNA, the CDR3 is TGTGCCAGCAGTTTCGCTCTCTCTGGGTGGGATGAGCAGTTCTTC. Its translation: CASSFALSGWDEQFF. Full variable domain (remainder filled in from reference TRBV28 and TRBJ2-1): DVKVTQSSRYLVKRTGEKVFLECVQDMDHENMFWYRQDPGLGLRLIYFSYDVKMKEKGDIPEGYSVSREKKERFSLILESASTNQTSMYLCASSFALSGWDEQFFGPGTRLTVL.